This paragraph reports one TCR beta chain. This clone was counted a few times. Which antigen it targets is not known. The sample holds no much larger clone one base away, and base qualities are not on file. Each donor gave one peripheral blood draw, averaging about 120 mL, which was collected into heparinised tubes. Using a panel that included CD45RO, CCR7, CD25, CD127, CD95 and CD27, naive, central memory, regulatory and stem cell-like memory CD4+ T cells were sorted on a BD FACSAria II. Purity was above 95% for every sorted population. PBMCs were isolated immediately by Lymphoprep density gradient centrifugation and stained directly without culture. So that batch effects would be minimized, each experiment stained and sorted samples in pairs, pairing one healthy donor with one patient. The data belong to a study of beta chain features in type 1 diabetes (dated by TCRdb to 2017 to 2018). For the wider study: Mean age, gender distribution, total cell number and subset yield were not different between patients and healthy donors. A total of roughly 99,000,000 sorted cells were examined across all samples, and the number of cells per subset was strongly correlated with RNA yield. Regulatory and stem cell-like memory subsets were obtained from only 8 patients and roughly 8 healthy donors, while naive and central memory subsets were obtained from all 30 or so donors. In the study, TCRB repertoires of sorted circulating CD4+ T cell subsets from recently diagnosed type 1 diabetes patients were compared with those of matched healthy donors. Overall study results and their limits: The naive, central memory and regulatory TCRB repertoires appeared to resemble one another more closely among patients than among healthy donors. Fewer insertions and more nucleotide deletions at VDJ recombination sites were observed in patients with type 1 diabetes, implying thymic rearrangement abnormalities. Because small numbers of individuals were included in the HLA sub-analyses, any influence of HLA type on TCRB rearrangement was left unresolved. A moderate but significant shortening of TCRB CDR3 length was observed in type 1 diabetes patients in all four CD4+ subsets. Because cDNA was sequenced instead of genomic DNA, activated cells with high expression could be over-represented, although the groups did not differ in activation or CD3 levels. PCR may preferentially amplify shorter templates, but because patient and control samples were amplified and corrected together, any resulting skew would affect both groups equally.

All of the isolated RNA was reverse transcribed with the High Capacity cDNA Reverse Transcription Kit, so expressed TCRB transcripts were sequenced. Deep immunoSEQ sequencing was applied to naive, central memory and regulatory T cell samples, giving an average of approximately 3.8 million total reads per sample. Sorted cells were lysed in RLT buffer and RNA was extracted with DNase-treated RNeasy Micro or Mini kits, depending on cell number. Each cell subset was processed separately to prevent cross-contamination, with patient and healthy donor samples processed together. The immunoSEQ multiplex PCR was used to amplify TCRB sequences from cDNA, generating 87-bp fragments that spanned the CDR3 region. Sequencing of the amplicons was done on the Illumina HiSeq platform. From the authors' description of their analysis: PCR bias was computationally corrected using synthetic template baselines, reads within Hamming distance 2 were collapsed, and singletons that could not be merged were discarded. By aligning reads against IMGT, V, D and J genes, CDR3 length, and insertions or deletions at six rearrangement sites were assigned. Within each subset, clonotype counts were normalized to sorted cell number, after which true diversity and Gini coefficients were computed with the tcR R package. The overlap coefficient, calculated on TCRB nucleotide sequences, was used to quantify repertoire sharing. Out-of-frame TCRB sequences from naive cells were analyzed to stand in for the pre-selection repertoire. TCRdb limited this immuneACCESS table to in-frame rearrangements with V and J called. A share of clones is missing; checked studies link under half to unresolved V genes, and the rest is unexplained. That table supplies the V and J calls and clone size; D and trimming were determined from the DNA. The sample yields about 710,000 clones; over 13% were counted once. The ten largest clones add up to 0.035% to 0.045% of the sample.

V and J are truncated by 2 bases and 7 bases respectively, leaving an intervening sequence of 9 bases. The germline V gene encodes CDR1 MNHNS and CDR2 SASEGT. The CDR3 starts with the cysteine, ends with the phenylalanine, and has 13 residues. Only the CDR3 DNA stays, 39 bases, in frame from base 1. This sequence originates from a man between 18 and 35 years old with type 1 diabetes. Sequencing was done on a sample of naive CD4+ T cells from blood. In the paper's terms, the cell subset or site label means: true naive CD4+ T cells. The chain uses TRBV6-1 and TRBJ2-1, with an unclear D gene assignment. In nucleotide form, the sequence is TGTGCCAGCAGTGAACCACAGTGGAATGAGCAGTTCTTC. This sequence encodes CASSEPQWNEQFF.